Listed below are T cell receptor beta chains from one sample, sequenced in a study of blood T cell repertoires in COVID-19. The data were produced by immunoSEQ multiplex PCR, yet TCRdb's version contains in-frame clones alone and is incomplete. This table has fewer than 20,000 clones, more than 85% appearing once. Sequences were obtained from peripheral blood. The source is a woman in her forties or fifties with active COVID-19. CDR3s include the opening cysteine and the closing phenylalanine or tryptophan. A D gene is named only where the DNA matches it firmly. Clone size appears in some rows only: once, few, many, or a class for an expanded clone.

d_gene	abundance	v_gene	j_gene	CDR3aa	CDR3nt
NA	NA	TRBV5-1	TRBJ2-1	CASSSNNHGGEQFF	TGCGCCAGCAGCTCCAATAACCACGGGGGTGAGCAGTTCTTC
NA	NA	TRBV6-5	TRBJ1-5	CASRHEGESNQPQHF	TGTGCCAGCAGACATGAGGGAGAGAGCAATCAGCCCCAGCATTTT
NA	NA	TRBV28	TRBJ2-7	CASYRNYEQYF	TGTGCCAGCTACAGAAACTACGAGCAGTACTTC
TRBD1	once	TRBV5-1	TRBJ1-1	CASSPRTGENTEAFF	TGCGCCAGCAGCCCAAGGACAGGGGAGAACACTGAAGCTTTCTTT
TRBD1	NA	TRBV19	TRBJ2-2	CASSEGGFTGPFF	TGTGCCAGTAGTGAAGGGGGCTTCACCGGGCCCTTTTTT
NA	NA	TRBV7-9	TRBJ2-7	CASSLDGQPSYEQYF	TGTGCCAGCAGCTTAGATGGACAGCCCTCCTACGAGCAGTACTTC
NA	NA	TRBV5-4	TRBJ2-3	CASSSGLIRENTQYF	TGTGCCAGCAGTTCCGGACTCATTAGGGAGAATACGCAGTATTTT
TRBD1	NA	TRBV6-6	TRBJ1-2	CASSYSGQNYGYTF	TGTGCCAGCAGTTACTCGGGACAGAACTATGGCTACACCTTC
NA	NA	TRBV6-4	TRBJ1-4	CASSVGANEKLFF	TGTGCCAGCAGTGTGGGAGCCAATGAAAAACTGTTTTTT
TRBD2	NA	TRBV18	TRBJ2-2	CASSPPGLAEITGELFF	TGTGCCAGCTCACCACCGGGACTAGCGGAGATCACCGGGGAGCTGTTTTTT
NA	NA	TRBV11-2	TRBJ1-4	CASRRGGESTNEKLFF	TGTGCCAGCAGACGAGGAGGGGAGTCCACTAATGAAAAACTGTTTTTT
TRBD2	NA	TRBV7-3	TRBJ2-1	CASRRQRESDEQFF	TGTGCCAGCAGGAGACAGCGGGAGAGCGATGAGCAGTTCTTC
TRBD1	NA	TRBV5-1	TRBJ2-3	CASSLGQGADTQYF	TGCGCCAGCAGCTTAGGCCAGGGGGCAGATACGCAGTATTTT
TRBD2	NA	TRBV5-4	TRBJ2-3	CASSSGLAGGSDTQYF	TGTGCCAGCAGCTCGGGACTAGCGGGAGGGTCAGATACGCAGTATTTT
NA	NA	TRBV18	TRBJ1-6	CASSPGGGANSPLHF	TGTGCCAGCTCACCTGGCGGGGGCGCGAATTCACCCCTCCACTTT
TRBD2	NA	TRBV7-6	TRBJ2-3	CASSLASAGDLHTDTQYF	TGTGCCAGCAGCTTAGCCTCAGCGGGGGACCTCCACACAGATACGCAGTATTTT